This T cell receptor (beta chain) appears in the sequencing data of a study of blood T cell repertoires in COVID-19. Study-level background: Donors in the United States, Italy and Spain gave samples during acute or convalescent COVID-19. In each case, the material was cDNA or gDNA derived from T cells, B-cell-depleted T cells, or PBMCs.

In the original analysis: Amplification of reference gene primers was used by the study to estimate nucleated cell counts. Some clones are missing from TCRdb's copy, which holds only in-frame ones; the method was immunoSEQ multiplex PCR. That table furnishes V, J and clone size, whereas the DNA furnished D and trimming. The table records around 140,000 clones, about four fifths of them present only once. The TCR sequence derives from a woman older than 75 with acute or convalescent COVID-19. Material for sequencing was peripheral blood.

This CDR3 is CASSLGYGQGSNGYTF. The CDR3 nucleotides read TGCGCCAGCAGCTTGGGGTACGGACAGGGGTCGAATGGCTACACCTTC. This chain uses TRBV5-1 with TRBJ1-2; TRBD1 agrees at 9 bases. V lost 0 bases to trimming and J lost 6 bases; unmatched junction nucleotides: 9. The CDR3 runs to 16 residues. Per germline, CDR1 SGHRS and CDR2 YFSETQ.